This T cell receptor beta chain was documented in a study of glioma-infiltrating T cells. The germline CDR1 and CDR2 sequences are KGHSH and LQKENI. Trimming pared 1 base from V and 3 bases from J, leaving 7 bases between. There are 14 residues in the CDR3. The sample holds many counts of this clonotype. The iRepertoire nested amplicon-rescue multiplex PCR amplified TCR alpha and beta CDR3s from RNA. Each CDR3 protein is one row after TCRdb ran MiXCR on the multiplex PCR reads. Of approximately 190,000 distinct CDR3 sequences detected, approximately 30% appear once; the ten largest clones hold 20% to 25%.

The V and J genes are TRBV18 and TRBJ1-5; D is unclear. The sequence was obtained from a human donor with low-grade glioma or glioblastoma, undergoing nonglioma brain surgery, or in good health (not recorded which). The sample consisted of glioma tissue, nonneoplastic brain tissue, or PBMCs (not recorded which). The CDR3 nucleotides are TGTGCCAGCTCACCACTCGGGCCCAATCAGCCCCAGCATTTT. Translating it yields CASSPLGPNQPQHF.